Shown below are 8 T cell receptor beta chains from a single sample sequenced in a study of persistence of HIV-infected CD4 T cells. An overlapping HIV-1 Gag peptide pool stimulated these cells at roughly 1 ug/peptide/mL. CD40L-negative CD69-negative CD45RO-high memory CD4+ T cells were sorted as populations depleted of antigen-responding cells. This was the immunoSEQ version 4 assay in survey mode. Only in-frame clones appear in the TCRdb table, and some are missing; sequencing was by immunoSEQ multiplex PCR. The sample carries some 58,000 clones, roughly 77% recorded once. No cognate antigen is known for these TCRs. The sample consisted of CD4+ T cells sorted from PBMCs after approximately 18-hour stimulation, taken from a patient who received antiretroviral therapy. These receptors came from an adult man with HIV who was CMV-seropositive.

This chain connects TRBV19 to TRBJ2-3, with 9 bases that match TRBD2. The CDR3 totals 16 residues. V lost 2 bases to trimming and J lost 4 bases; unmatched junction nucleotides: 7. Per germline, CDR1 LNHDA and CDR2 SQIVND (reference sequence). CDR3: CASSIQGGGAADTQYF. CDR3 coding DNA: TGTGCCAGTAGTATACAAGGCGGGGGGGCAGCAGATACGCAGTATTTT. Combining the CDR3 with reference TRBV19 and TRBJ2-3 gives the whole variable domain DGGITQSPKYLFRKEGQNVTLSCEQNLNHDAMYWYRQDPGQGLRLIYYSQIVNDFQKGDIAEGYSVSREKKESFPLTVTSAQKNPTAFYLCASSIQGGGAADTQYFGPGTRLTVL.

CDR3 in amino acids: CASSLAGTDYGYTF. The CDR3 DNA reads as TGCGCCAGCAGCCTGGCCGGGACGGACTATGGCTACACCTTC. This chain joins TRBV4-1 and TRBJ1-2; a weak D match, TRBD1 (5 bases). Germline lookup yields CDR1 MGHRA and CDR2 YSYEKL. The CDR3 totals 14 residues. V was trimmed by 4 bases and J by 3 bases, leaving 12 bases between them.

The chain combines TRBV7-9 with TRBJ2-3, with 10 bases aligning to TRBD2. Germline lookup yields CDR1 SEHNR and CDR2 FQNEAQ (reference sequence). Trimming took 4 bases from V and 1 from J; bases not matched to a gene: 8. The CDR3 covers 17 residues. CDR3 coding DNA: TGTGCCAGCAGCTCCCCGCCGCTAGCGGGGGGCACAGATACGCAGTATTTT. Translation gives CASSSPPLAGGTDTQYF.

This clone was seen more than once but under ten times. The V and J genes are TRBV7-2 and TRBJ1-6; no definite D call. The CDR3 length is 15 residues. The V and J ends lost 0 bases and 7 bases respectively, with 10 bases between them. The germline gives CDR1 SGHTA, CDR2 FQGNSA. The CDR3 DNA follows: TGTGCCAGCAGCTTAGCCCGGGCAGCCAATTCACCCCTCCACTTT. Residues: CASSLARAANSPLHF.

V is TRBV15 and J is TRBJ1-2, with D possibly matching TRBD1 (5 bases). The ends were cut back, 3 bases at V and 8 bases at J, with 10 bases in the middle. The CDR3 is 12 residues long. The germline V gene encodes CDR1 LNHNV and CDR2 YYDKDF (reference sequence). Here the CDR3 DNA reads TGTGCCACCAGCAGCCTTGAGGGGGGCTACACCTTC. Translation: CATSSLEGGYTF. Based on the CDR3 plus reference TRBV15 and TRBJ1-2, the full variable domain is DAMVIQNPRYQVTQFGKPVTLSCSQTLNHNVMYWYQQKSSQAPKLLFHYYDKDFNNEADTPDNFQSRRPNTSFCFLDIRSPGLGDTAMYLCATSSLEGGYTFGSGTRLTVV.

This clone was seen only a few times. V and J are TRBV18 and TRBJ1-5; D gene ambiguous. Trimming shortened V by 6 bases and J by 5 bases, and 17 bases separated the two germline ends. This CDR3 has 15 residues. Germline V lookup: CDR1 KGHSH, CDR2 LQKENI. DNA of the CDR3: TGTGCCAGCTCCCAAAACGGGCCTCCGCATCAGCCCCAGCATTTT. Protein sequence: CASSQNGPPHQPQHF.

The rearrangement links TRBV28 to TRBJ2-7; tentatively, D is TRBD2 (6 bases). Trimming shortened V by 8 bases and J by 7 bases, and 18 bases separated the two germline ends. CDR3 size: 13 residues. CDR1 and CDR2 (germline): MDHEN, SYDVKM. The CDR3: CASVSGTSREQYF. CDR3 nucleotides: TGTGCCAGCGTTTCCGGGACTTCGCGGGAGCAGTACTTC.

Only one count was recorded for this clone. The gene calls are TRBV14 and TRBJ2-5; D is possibly TRBD1 (6 bases). The CDR3 has 14 amino acids. V shed 4 bases and J shed 1 base, with 10 bases lying between them. The germline V gene has CDR1 SGHDN and CDR2 FVKESK. CDR3 sequence (DNA): TGTGCCAGCAGCCTAAACAGGGCCCAAGAGACCCAGTACTTC. Translating gives CASSLNRAQETQYF.